Below, one TCR beta chain is given with its context. Its matching antigen is unknown. This specimen comes from a study of response to subunit inactivated influenza vaccine. Study observations and caveats: It was the authors' suggestion that each seasonal influenza vaccination recruits few new T cells.

A single record per CDR3 protein comes from TCRdb applying MiXCR to the RT-PCR reads. The sample lists fewer than 750,000 distinct CDR3 sequences; about 15% were seen once. Germline CDR1 and CDR2: SGHVS and FNYEAQ. CDR3 length: 14 residues. Trimming left V 2 bases short and J 2 bases short, with 7 bases between. Sequenced material: PBMCs from blood, taken 12 days after vaccination. The J gene is TRBJ2-4, the V gene TRBV7-6; D is uncertain. The receptor was derived from a man over 45 who received an inactivated influenza vaccine. For the CDR3, the DNA is TGTGCCAGCAGCTTATCCGGAACCAAAAACATTCAGTACTTC. Its protein is CASSLSGTKNIQYF.